The TCR beta chain under discussion was sequenced for a study of cytomegalovirus exposure and HLA in healthy donors (dated by TCRdb to about 2017). The study in broad terms: The 666 repertoires of the first cohort and the 95 to 150 validation repertoires were produced on the same platform, according to a later analysis. The study aimed to test whether cataloging public T cell receptors could reveal signatures of past pathogen exposure. A separate validation cohort of over 95 different subjects was used in addition to the approximately 670-subject first cohort. High-throughput TCR immunosequencing, statistical association of individual TCRs with disease status, and machine learning were combined to predict cytomegalovirus infection status.

Separate from the roughly 650-subject first cohort, the validation cohort of around 130 subjects was the group to which the donors belonged. V is cut by 1 base and J by 9 bases, and the space between the germline ends is 12 bases. CDR1 and CDR2, per the germline V gene (reference sequence), are SGHAT and FQDESV. Its CDR3 holds 13 amino acids, cysteine through phenylalanine. Only the CDR3 portion is preserved as DNA: 39 bases, with reading frame beginning at the first base. Library construction relied on the immunoSEQ multiplex PCR assay. Per the original workflow: A statistical classification framework was built to diagnose cytomegalovirus status from the catalog of TCR beta chain sequences. TCRdb limited this immuneACCESS table to in-frame rearrangements with V and J called. A share of clones is missing; checked studies link under half to unresolved V genes, and the rest is unexplained. The V and J calls and clone size are taken from that table; D and trimming were inferred from the DNA. Counted in this sample were approximately 46,000 clones; about 90% of them appeared once. The top ten hold more than 1.4% of the sample.

Points the paper makes about the study in general: The classifier was reported to diagnose cytomegalovirus status with high specificity and sensitivity in both the original cohort and the validation cohort. A total of about 150 TCR beta chains were listed by the study as associated with cytomegalovirus. Across donors, most TCR sequences were observed very rarely, whereas some public TCRs were present in many individuals. The authors suggested that the approach could potentially be extended to other disease states and immunological phenotypes. The validation cohort had no HLA typing available for a later analysis, so co-occurrence within that cohort was assessed over all 130 or so repertoires. A few of the identified cytomegalovirus-associated TCR beta chains were confirmed in vitro to be specific for cytomegalovirus antigens. Of the cluster scores, 90% to 95% were above 0 in a later analysis, which found that TCRs clustered in the first cohort also tended to co-occur in the roughly 130 validation repertoires.

A note on this clone: The specificity of this receptor is unknown. Within one base of it there is no much larger clone, and no base qualities were kept.

Source material: PBMCs. The source is a man between 18 and 35 years old in good health and CMV-seronegative. Recombination joined TRBV11-1 with TRBJ2-5; the D gene identity is not certain. The nucleotide sequence is given as TGTGCCAGCAGCTTAGGATCAAGGAGAGCCCAGTACTTC. This yields the protein CASSLGSRRAQYF.